Listed here are 32 T cell receptor beta chains from one sample, sequenced in a study of cytomegalovirus exposure and HLA in healthy donors. Amplification used 60 Vbeta primers and 13 Jbeta primers. This table comes from immunoSEQ multiplex PCR, and its TCRdb copy is limited to in-frame clones, with some not included. The table includes 120,000 or so clones, around 79% detected once. The specimen sequenced was PBMCs. These receptors were collected from a woman between 18 and 29 years old in good health and CMV-seronegative.

The V and J genes are TRBV7-2 and TRBJ2-1, with 11 bases fitting TRBD2. The CDR3 is 18 residues long. Germline trimming cut 1 base from V and 6 bases from J; bases unmatched to any gene: 11. The germline gives CDR1 SGHTA, CDR2 FQGNSA. CDR3 coding DNA: TGTGCCAGCAGCTTAGGGTTAGGGGCTAGCGGGGGGATCAATGAGCAGTTCTTC. This encodes CASSLGLGASGGINEQFF.

The rearrangement uses TRBV11-3 and TRBJ2-6; D is perhaps TRBD2 (5 bases). CDR3 length: 16 residues. V lost 3 bases, J lost 0 bases, and 9 bases lay in between. CDR1 is SGHNT and CDR2 is YENEEA in the germline V gene. The CDR3 reads CASSFRGSSGANVLTF. DNA of the CDR3: TGTGCCAGCAGCTTCCGGGGAAGCTCTGGGGCCAACGTCCTGACTTTC.

The chain has TRBV7-9 and TRBJ1-2; 7 positions agree with TRBD1. Germline values: CDR1 SEHNR, CDR2 FQNEAQ (reference sequence). With 4 bases clipped from V and 8 bases from J, the junction kept 4 bases outside the gene matches. This CDR3 region has 12 residues. For the CDR3, the DNA is TGTGCCAGCAGCTCAGGGGGAATGGGCTACACCTTC. Protein product: CASSSGGMGYTF.

The rearrangement uses TRBV18 and TRBJ1-4; maybe TRBD1 (5 bases). Germline assignment: CDR1 KGHSH and CDR2 LQKENI. The length of the CDR3 is 13 residues. V dropped 3 bases and J dropped 8 bases, with 10 bases sitting between them. CDR3 nucleotides: TGTGCCAGCTCACCGTCCCGGGGGGAAAAACTGTTTTTT. Protein sequence: CASSPSRGEKLFF.

This chain joins TRBV14 and TRBJ1-1, with 8 bases fitting TRBD1. The V segment lost 2 bases and the J segment 11 bases; nucleotides outside the gene matches: 10. CDR1 and CDR2 (germline): SGHDN, FVKESK. This CDR3 spans 14 amino acids. The CDR3 here is CASSQLTGGEYAFF. The CDR3 DNA follows: TGTGCCAGCAGCCAACTTACAGGGGGAGAATATGCTTTCTTT.

V is TRBV5-1 and J is TRBJ2-1; maybe TRBD2 (5 bases). Trimming pared 0 bases from V and 8 bases from J, leaving 15 bases between. Germline lookup yields CDR1 SGHRS and CDR2 YFSETQ. This CDR3 spans 15 amino acids. DNA of the CDR3: TGCGCCAGCAGCTTGGCCCAGCGGAATTACGATGAGCAGTTCTTC. This encodes CASSLAQRNYDEQFF. The full variable domain, completed using reference TRBV5-1 and TRBJ2-1, is KAGVTQTPRYLIKTRGQQVTLSCSPISGHRSVSWYQQTPGQGLQFLFEYFSETQRNKGNFPGRFSGRQFSNSRSEMNVSTLELGDSALYLCASSLAQRNYDEQFFGPGTRLTVL.

V is TRBV2 and J is TRBJ2-7; D uncertain. Trimming stripped 7 bases from V and 0 bases from J, with 10 bases between. Germline assignment: CDR1 SNHLY and CDR2 FYNNEI. The CDR3 has 13 amino acids. The CDR3 loop reads CASMRLLSYEQYF. In DNA form, the CDR3 reads TGTGCCAGCATGAGACTCCTCTCCTACGAGCAGTACTTC. The whole variable domain, filled in from reference TRBV2 and TRBJ2-7, reads EPEVTQTPSHQVTQMGQEVILRCVPISNHLYFYWYRQILGQKVEFLVSFYNNEISEKSEIFDDQFSVERPDGSNFTLKIRSTKLEDSAMYFCASMRLLSYEQYFGPGTRLTVT.

This clone was detected only once. This chain joins TRBV5-5 and TRBJ1-2, with 8 positions matching TRBD1. The CDR3 sequence is 17 residues long. Germline lookup yields CDR1 SGHKS and CDR2 YYEKEE (reference sequence). Losses at the gene ends were 1 base for V and 8 bases for J; bases not matched to a gene: 16. The chain's CDR3 is CASSLTVEAGGLGGYTF. DNA of the CDR3: TGTGCCAGCAGCTTGACCGTCGAGGCAGGGGGCCTCGGGGGCTACACCTTC.

The V and J genes are TRBV7-9 and TRBJ2-7; D is possibly TRBD1 (7 bases). Per germline, CDR1 SEHNR and CDR2 FQNEAQ (reference sequence). Between the trimmed V and J ends, which lost 3 bases and 4 bases, there was a span of 10 bases. There are 13 residues in the CDR3. CDR3 amino acids: CASSFRGDYEQYF. The CDR3 DNA follows: TGTGCCAGCAGCTTCAGGGGGGATTACGAGCAGTACTTC.

This sequence joins TRBV25-1 and TRBJ1-5; 7 bases align to TRBD1. Per germline, CDR1 MGHDK and CDR2 SYGVNS. The CDR3 contains 15 residues. V trimming: 4 bases; J trimming: 2 bases; junction bases outside the gene matches: 5. CDR3: CASSAIGQGNQPQHF. The CDR3 nucleotides are TGTGCCAGCAGTGCAATAGGACAGGGCAATCAGCCCCAGCATTTT.

V and J are TRBV5-4 and TRBJ2-5; the D is unclear. The CDR3 loop spans 13 amino acids. Germline CDR1 SGHNT, CDR2 YYREEE (reference sequence). Trimming left V 4 bases short and J 5 bases short, with 12 bases between. CDR3 amino acids: CASSGGTRETQYF. The CDR3 bases are TGTGCCAGCAGCGGCGGAACCCGGGAGACCCAGTACTTC.

The gene calls are TRBV7-2 and TRBJ2-5; 13 bases align to TRBD2. J was trimmed by 1 base and V by 1 base; bases with no gene match: 6. The CDR3 consists of 18 residues. Germline CDR1 SGHTA, CDR2 FQGNSA. The DNA for the CDR3 is TGTGCCAGCAGCTTAGGACTAGCGGGGGGTCGACCCCAAGAGACCCAGTACTTC. As protein: CASSLGLAGGRPQETQYF.

The chain uses TRBV2 and TRBJ2-3; 12 nucleotides match TRBD2. Germline loops: CDR1 SNHLY, CDR2 FYNNEI. The length of the CDR3 is 15 residues. The V gene end was trimmed by 6 bases and the J gene end by 4 bases; junction bases not matched to a gene: 5. The CDR3 bases are TGTGCCAGCAGGCCGACTAGCGGGGGATCAGATACGCAGTATTTT. Translated: CASRPTSGGSDTQYF.

The chain employs TRBV5-1 and TRBJ1-1; 7 positions agree with TRBD1. Germline trimming cut 7 bases from V and 0 bases from J; bases unmatched to any gene: 3. The germline V gene encodes CDR1 SGHRS and CDR2 YFSETQ. The CDR3 has 13 amino acids. CDR3 bases: TGCGCCAGCCAGGGACAGATGAACACTGAAGCTTTCTTT. Its translation is CASQGQMNTEAFF.

V is TRBV4-3 and J is TRBJ1-1; no clear D gene. Germline CDR1 and CDR2: LGHNA and YSLEER. V dropped 1 base and J dropped 1 base, with 13 bases sitting between them. CDR3 size: 16 residues. The CDR3 DNA reads TGCGCCAGCAGCCAAGGACTAGGACCCGGGAACACTGAAGCTTTCTTT. Amino acids: CASSQGLGPGNTEAFF.

This chain uses TRBV2 with TRBJ1-2; D ambiguous. There are 14 residues in the CDR3. Germline-derived CDR1 and CDR2 are SNHLY and FYNNEI. Trimming took 1 base from V and 4 from J, leaving 10 bases between them. The CDR3 is CASSEGGIGYGYTF. The CDR3 region has the DNA TGTGCCAGCAGTGAAGGCGGGATCGGCTATGGCTACACCTTC.

The chain combines TRBV5-6 with TRBJ2-7, with 14 bases that match TRBD2. V gave up 4 bases and J gave up 10 bases; unmatched junction bases: 10. The germline V gene encodes CDR1 SGHDT and CDR2 YYEEEE. The length of the CDR3 is 15 residues. CDR3 amino acids: CASSAGTSGSRRQYF. DNA for the CDR3: TGTGCCAGCAGCGCCGGGACTAGCGGGAGTAGGCGTCAGTACTTC.

This clone came up a few times. This chain connects TRBV6-4 to TRBJ1-4, with 8 bases that match TRBD1. Trimming at V came to 6 bases and at J to 3 bases, leaving 6 bases not matched to a gene. The CDR3 loop spans 15 amino acids. Germline loops: CDR1 MRHNA, CDR2 SNTAGT. The CDR3 region has the DNA TGTGCCAGCAGCGCAGGGGGCACGGCTAATGAAAAACTGTTTTTT. Amino acids: CASSAGGTANEKLFF.

The chain links TRBV29-1 to TRBJ1-2, with D perhaps TRBD1 (6 bases). Per germline, CDR1 SQVTM and CDR2 ANQGSEA. Deletions cut 5 bases from V and 13 bases from J, with 11 bases between. The CDR3 extends over 9 amino acids. The chain's CDR3 is CSVSDRSTF. CDR3 nucleotides: TGCAGCGTTTCGGACAGATCCACCTTC.

The V and J genes are TRBV29-1 and TRBJ1-1; the match to TRBD1 covers 9 bases. The V and J ends lost 6 bases and 3 bases, in that order; junction bases with no gene match: 5. Germline assignment: CDR1 SQVTM and CDR2 ANQGSEA. This CDR3 has 13 amino acids. CDR3 loop: CSVSRTGDTEAFF. Written as DNA, the CDR3 is TGCAGCGTCTCAAGGACAGGGGACACTGAAGCTTTCTTT.

The rearrangement uses TRBV4-1 and TRBJ1-1; no definite D call. This CDR3 region has 15 residues. V gave up 7 bases and J gave up 1 base, with 16 bases separating them. The germline CDR1 and CDR2 sequences are MGHRA and YSYEKL. The CDR3 here is CASTTEGLGNTEAFF. The CDR3, as DNA: TGCGCCAGCACCACAGAGGGTCTAGGGAACACTGAAGCTTTCTTT.

The CDR3 is CASSGTGGDTGELFF. The CDR3 nucleotides read TGTGCCAGCAGTGGAACAGGGGGTGACACCGGGGAGCTGTTTTTT. The chain links TRBV2 to TRBJ2-2; TRBD1 matches at 8 bases. Germline CDR1 SNHLY, CDR2 FYNNEI. This CDR3 region has 15 residues. V trimming: 4 bases; J trimming: 3 bases; junction bases outside the gene matches: 4.

DNA for the CDR3: TGTGCCAGCAATACGAGGCAGGGAGGGGAAAAACTGTTTTTT. Its protein is CASNTRQGGEKLFF. V usage is TRBV2 and J usage is TRBJ1-4, with D tentatively TRBD1 (5 bases). This CDR3 has 14 residues. Per germline, CDR1 SNHLY and CDR2 FYNNEI. Between the trimmed V and J ends, which lost 7 bases and 8 bases, there was a span of 17 bases.

The chain uses TRBV5-8 and TRBJ1-2; no clear D gene. Germline V lookup: CDR1 SGHTS, CDR2 YDEGEE. Trimming took 7 bases from V and 3 from J, leaving 10 bases between them. The CDR3 is 12 residues long. CDR3 protein: CASGEGDYGYTF. The DNA for the CDR3 is TGTGCCAGCGGTGAGGGCGACTATGGCTACACCTTC.

V usage is TRBV4-1 and J usage is TRBJ1-1, with D perhaps TRBD1 (6 bases). The length of the CDR3 is 16 residues. From germline, CDR1 is MGHRA and CDR2 YSYEKL. Trimming pared 1 base from V and 1 base from J, leaving 13 bases between. The CDR3 DNA reads TGCGCCAGCAGCCAAGTTGTAGGGGGGGCGAACACTGAAGCTTTCTTT. Translating it yields CASSQVVGGANTEAFF.

The J gene is TRBJ1-2, the V gene TRBV29-1, with D possibly matching TRBD1 (6 bases). The CDR3 is 12 amino acids. Germline lookup yields CDR1 SQVTM and CDR2 ANQGSEA. V lost 6 bases and J lost 5, with 13 bases in between. The CDR3 sequence is CSVGGAIYGYTF. DNA for the CDR3: TGCAGCGTCGGGGGGGCGATTTATGGCTACACCTTC.

The J gene is TRBJ1-1, the V gene TRBV7-2; D may be TRBD1 (5 bases). CDR1 is SGHTA, CDR2 FQGNSA, per germline. Trimming stripped 5 bases from V and 0 bases from J, with 16 bases between. There are 16 residues in the CDR3. The CDR3 bases are TGTGCCAGCAGCATTAGTGGGGCAGGTTTGAACACTGAAGCTTTCTTT. Encoded protein: CASSISGAGLNTEAFF.

J is TRBJ1-3 and V is TRBV15; no firm D call. The ends were cut back, 5 bases at V and 7 bases at J, with 15 bases in the middle. From germline, CDR1 is LNHNV and CDR2 YYDKDF (reference sequence). This CDR3 has 14 amino acids. CDR3 in amino acids: CATSSQYTGNTIYF. CDR3 DNA sequence: TGTGCCACCAGCTCGCAATACACGGGGAACACCATATATTTT.

This chain connects TRBV6-5 to TRBJ1-3; TRBD1 agrees at 7 bases. Trimming cost V 0 bases and J 2 bases; bases outside gene matches: 1. The germline V gene has CDR1 MNHEY and CDR2 SVGAGI. CDR3 length: 15 residues. Written as DNA, the CDR3 is TGTGCCAGCAGTTACTCAGGGACAGCTGGAAACACCATATATTTT. Translation gives CASSYSGTAGNTIYF.

The rearrangement joins TRBV7-2 to TRBJ1-1; 9 bases line up with TRBD1. This CDR3 is 15 amino acids long. J gave up 3 bases and V 5 bases, and 7 bases lay outside the gene matches. Germline CDR1 is SGHTA and CDR2 is FQGNSA. In nucleotides, the CDR3 is TGTGCCAGCAGCATTACCGGGACAGGGTACACTGAAGCTTTCTTT. Encoded protein: CASSITGTGYTEAFF.

This clone was recorded a few times. V and J are TRBV7-2 and TRBJ2-1; tentatively, D is TRBD2 (6 bases). The V end was cut by 7 bases, the J end by 4 bases, with 11 bases between. CDR3 length: 13 residues. CDR1 is SGHTA and CDR2 is FQGNSA in the germline V gene. The CDR3 nucleotides are TGTGCCAGCACCGACGGGGGATACAATGAGCAGTTCTTC. As protein: CASTDGGYNEQFF.

The chain joins TRBV6-4 to TRBJ2-3; the match to TRBD1 covers 11 bases. CDR1 and CDR2 from the germline V gene are MRHNA and SNTAGT. The CDR3 spans 20 residues. J lost 3 bases, V lost 8 bases, and 22 bases had no gene match. The CDR3 sequence is CASGPVLGGLRDRGTDTQYF. The CDR3 nucleotides read TGTGCCAGCGGTCCGGTACTTGGGGGTTTACGGGACAGGGGGACAGATACGCAGTATTTT.